This T cell receptor beta chain was captured by sequencing in a study of shared clonotypes between healthy human individuals. Method: immunoSEQ multiplex PCR; TCRdb's copy keeps in-frame clones and lacks some. The sample carries about 980,000 clones, more than 75% recorded once. The CDR3 loop spans 16 amino acids. Germline CDR1 MNHNY, CDR2 SVGAGI (reference sequence). The V end lost 6 bases, the J end lost 4 bases, and 19 bases lay between the germline ends. The donors were all Caucasian adults (living in Nashville, Tennessee). The chain has TRBV6-6 and TRBJ1-3, with D possibly being TRBD1 (5 bases). Specimen: memory CD4+ T cells sorted from blood. As for subset: CD45RA-negative fraction. This TCR was sampled from a man younger than 35 in good health. The CDR3 DNA reads as TGTGCCAGCAGCCCTCCTTTGACAGCGAAGGGAAACACCATATATTTT. Encoded protein: CASSPPLTAKGNTIYF.